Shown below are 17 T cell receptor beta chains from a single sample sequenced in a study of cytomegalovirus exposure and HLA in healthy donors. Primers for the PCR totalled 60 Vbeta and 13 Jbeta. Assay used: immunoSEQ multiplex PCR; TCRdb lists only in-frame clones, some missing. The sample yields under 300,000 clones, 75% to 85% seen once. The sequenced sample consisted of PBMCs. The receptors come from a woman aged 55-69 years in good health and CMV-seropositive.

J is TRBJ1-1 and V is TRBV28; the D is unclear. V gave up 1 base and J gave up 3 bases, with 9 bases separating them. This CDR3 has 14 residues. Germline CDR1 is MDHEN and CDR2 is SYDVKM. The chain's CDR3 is CASSLSAEYTEAFF. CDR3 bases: TGTGCCAGCAGTTTATCAGCGGAATACACTGAAGCTTTCTTT.

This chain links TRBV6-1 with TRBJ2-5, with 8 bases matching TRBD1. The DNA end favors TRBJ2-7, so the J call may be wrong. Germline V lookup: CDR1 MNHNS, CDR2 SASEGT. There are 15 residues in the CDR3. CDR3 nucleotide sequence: TGTGCCAGCAGTGTGGGTTCCAGGGGGCTTTACGAGCAGTACTTC. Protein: CASSVGSRGLYEQYF.

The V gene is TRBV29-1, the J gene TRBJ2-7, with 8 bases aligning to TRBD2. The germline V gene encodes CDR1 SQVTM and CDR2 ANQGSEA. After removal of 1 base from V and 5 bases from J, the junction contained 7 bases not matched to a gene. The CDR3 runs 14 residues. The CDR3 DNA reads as TGCAGCGTTGAAGCCTCTAGCGGGTACGACGAGCAGTACTTC. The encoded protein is CSVEASSGYDEQYF.

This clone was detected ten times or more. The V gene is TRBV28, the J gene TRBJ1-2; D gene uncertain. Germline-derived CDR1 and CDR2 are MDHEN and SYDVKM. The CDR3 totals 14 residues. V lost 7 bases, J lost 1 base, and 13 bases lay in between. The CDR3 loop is CASNPPPGNYGYTF. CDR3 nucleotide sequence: TGTGCCAGCAACCCCCCTCCGGGTAACTATGGCTACACCTTC.

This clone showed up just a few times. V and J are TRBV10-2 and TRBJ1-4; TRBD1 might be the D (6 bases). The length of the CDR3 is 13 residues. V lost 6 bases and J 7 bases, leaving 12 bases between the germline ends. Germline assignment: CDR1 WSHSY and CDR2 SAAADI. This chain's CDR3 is CASREGGGEKLFF. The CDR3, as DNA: TGCGCCAGCAGGGAAGGGGGTGGTGAAAAACTGTTTTTT.

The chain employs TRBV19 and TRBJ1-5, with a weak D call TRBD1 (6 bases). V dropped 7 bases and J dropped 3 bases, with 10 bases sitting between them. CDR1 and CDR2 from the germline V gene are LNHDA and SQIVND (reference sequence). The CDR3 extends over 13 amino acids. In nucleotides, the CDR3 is TGTGCCAGTAAAGGACAGTTCAATCAGCCCCAGCATTTT. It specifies CASKGQFNQPQHF.

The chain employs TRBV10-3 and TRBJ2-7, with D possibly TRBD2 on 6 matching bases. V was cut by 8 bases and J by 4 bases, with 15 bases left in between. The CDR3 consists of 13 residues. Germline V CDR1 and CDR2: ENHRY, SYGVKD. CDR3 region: CAIGSYGSYEQYF. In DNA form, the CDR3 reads TGTGCCATCGGCAGTTACGGGAGTTACGAGCAGTACTTC.

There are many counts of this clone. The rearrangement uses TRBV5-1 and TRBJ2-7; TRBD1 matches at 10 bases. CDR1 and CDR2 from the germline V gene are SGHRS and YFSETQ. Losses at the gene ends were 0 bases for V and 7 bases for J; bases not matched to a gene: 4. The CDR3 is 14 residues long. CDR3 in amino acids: CASSLADRGREQYF. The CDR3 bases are TGCGCCAGCAGCTTGGCTGACAGGGGGCGGGAGCAGTACTTC.

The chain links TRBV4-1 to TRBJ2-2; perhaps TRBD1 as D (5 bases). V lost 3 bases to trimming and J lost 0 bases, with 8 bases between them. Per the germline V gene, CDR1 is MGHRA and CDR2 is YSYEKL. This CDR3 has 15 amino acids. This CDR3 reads CASSHRVSNTGELFF. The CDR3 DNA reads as TGCGCCAGCAGCCACAGGGTTTCGAACACCGGGGAGCTGTTTTTT.

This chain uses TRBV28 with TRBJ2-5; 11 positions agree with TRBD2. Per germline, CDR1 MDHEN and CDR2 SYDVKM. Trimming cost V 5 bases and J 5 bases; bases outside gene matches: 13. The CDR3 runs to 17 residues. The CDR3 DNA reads TGTGCCAGCAGTCCTCCGCGTCGACTAGCGGGATGGGAGACCCAGTACTTC. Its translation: CASSPPRRLAGWETQYF.

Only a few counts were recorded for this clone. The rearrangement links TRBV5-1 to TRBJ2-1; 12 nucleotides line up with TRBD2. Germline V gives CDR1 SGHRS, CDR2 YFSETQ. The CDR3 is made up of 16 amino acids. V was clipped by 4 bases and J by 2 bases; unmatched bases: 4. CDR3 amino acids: CASSPWTSGAYNEQFF. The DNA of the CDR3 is TGCGCCAGCAGCCCATGGACTAGCGGGGCCTACAATGAGCAGTTCTTC.

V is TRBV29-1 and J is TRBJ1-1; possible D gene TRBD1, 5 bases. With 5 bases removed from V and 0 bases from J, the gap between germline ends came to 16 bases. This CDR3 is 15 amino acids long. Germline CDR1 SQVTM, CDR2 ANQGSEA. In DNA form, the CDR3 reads TGCAGCGTTAATGGGGCAGTTGACCTGAACACTGAAGCTTTCTTT. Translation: CSVNGAVDLNTEAFF.

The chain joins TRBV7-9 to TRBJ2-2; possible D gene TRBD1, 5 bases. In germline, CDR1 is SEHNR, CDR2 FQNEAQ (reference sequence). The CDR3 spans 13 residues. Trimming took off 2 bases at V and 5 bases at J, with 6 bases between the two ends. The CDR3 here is CASSLKGTGELFF. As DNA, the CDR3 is TGTGCCAGCAGCTTAAAGGGGACCGGGGAGCTGTTTTTT.

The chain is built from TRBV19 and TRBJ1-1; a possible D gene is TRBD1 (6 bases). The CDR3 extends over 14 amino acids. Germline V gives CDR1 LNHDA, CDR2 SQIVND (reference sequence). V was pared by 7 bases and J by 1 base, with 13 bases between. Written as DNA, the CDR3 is TGTGCCAGTAAATCAGGACAGCGGAACACTGAAGCTTTCTTT. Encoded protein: CASKSGQRNTEAFF.

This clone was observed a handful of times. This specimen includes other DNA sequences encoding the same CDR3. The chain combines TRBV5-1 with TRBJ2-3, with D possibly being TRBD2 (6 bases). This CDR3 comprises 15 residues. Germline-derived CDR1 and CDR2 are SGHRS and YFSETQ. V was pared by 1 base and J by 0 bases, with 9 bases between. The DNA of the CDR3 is TGCGCCAGCAGCTTGATGGGAGGAAGCACAGATACGCAGTATTTT. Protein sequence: CASSLMGGSTDTQYF.

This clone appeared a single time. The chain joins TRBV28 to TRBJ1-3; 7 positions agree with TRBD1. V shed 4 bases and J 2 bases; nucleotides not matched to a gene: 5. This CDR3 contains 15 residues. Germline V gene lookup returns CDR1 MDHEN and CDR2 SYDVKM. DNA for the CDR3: TGTGCCAGCAGTTCGACAGGGTTCCCTGGAAACACCATATATTTT. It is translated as CASSSTGFPGNTIYF.

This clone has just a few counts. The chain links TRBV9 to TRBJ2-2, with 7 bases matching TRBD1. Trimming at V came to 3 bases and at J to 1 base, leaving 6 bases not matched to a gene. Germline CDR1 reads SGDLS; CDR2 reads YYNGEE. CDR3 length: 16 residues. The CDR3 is CASSDTTGRNTGELFF. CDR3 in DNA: TGTGCCAGCAGCGATACGACAGGGCGGAACACCGGGGAGCTGTTTTTT.